The 9 T cell receptor beta chains listed next were all sequenced from one sample in a study of blood T cell repertoires in COVID-19. Profiling relied on immunoSEQ multiplex PCR, and the TCRdb table lists in-frame clones only, not all of them. Of some 270,000 clones listed, 75% to 90% are singletons. Sequenced input: peripheral blood. The receptor source for this set is a young man with acute or convalescent COVID-19.

The V call is TRBV5-6, the J call TRBJ2-4; tentative D call: TRBD2 (6 bases). V was pared by 6 bases and J by 8 bases, with 12 bases between. Germline loops: CDR1 SGHDT, CDR2 YYEEEE. CDR3 length: 12 residues. In DNA, the CDR3 is TGTGCCAGCATGGGGAGGTTAGACATTCAGTACTTC. Translated: CASMGRLDIQYF.

The chain is built from TRBV11-2 and TRBJ1-2; a weak D match, TRBD1 (6 bases). This CDR3 spans 14 amino acids. V gave up 3 bases and J gave up 4 bases, with 12 bases separating them. The germline gives CDR1 SGHAT, CDR2 FQNNGV. Written as DNA, the CDR3 is TGTGCCAGCAGCTTGGGTACAGGGTCCTATGGCTACACCTTC. It is translated as CASSLGTGSYGYTF. Looking up the rest from reference TRBV11-2 and TRBJ1-2 gives the full variable domain: EAGVAQSPRYKIIEKRQSVAFWCNPISGHATLYWYQQILGQGPKLLIQFQNNGVVDDSQLPKDRFSAERLKGVDSTLKIQPAKLEDSAVYLCASSLGTGSYGYTFGSGTRLTVV.

This clone was detected a few times. The chain is built from TRBV5-1 and TRBJ1-5; no clear D. Per the germline V gene, CDR1 is SGHRS and CDR2 is YFSETQ. The V and J ends lost 1 base and 2 bases respectively, with 10 bases between them. The CDR3 runs 15 residues. DNA of the CDR3: TGCGCCAGCAGCTTGAATAGCGGTGGCAATCAGCCCCAGCATTTT. It encodes CASSLNSGGNQPQHF.

The V gene is TRBV6-5, the J gene TRBJ1-2, with unresolved D. This CDR3 region has 15 residues. Germline-derived CDR1 and CDR2 are MNHEY and SVGAGI. The germline V and J ends were trimmed by 0 bases and 5 bases, with 13 bases remaining between them. The CDR3 DNA reads TGTGCCAGCAGTTACTCGGCCTCTCAGGCTTATGGCTACACCTTC. This translates into CASSYSASQAYGYTF.

V gene TRBV7-9 combines with J gene TRBJ2-7; 7 nucleotides align to TRBD1. The CDR3 consists of 14 residues. V lost 4 bases to trimming and J lost 2 bases; unmatched junction nucleotides: 5. CDR1 SEHNR and CDR2 FQNEAQ come from the germline V gene (reference sequence). CDR3 region: CASSSSGGPYEQYF. As DNA, the CDR3 is TGTGCCAGCAGCTCGTCAGGGGGACCCTACGAGCAGTACTTC.

This rearrangement joins TRBV5-1 to TRBJ2-3; 7 positions agree with TRBD1. Unmatched junction bases numbered 5, after V lost 2 bases and J lost 2 bases. Germline V CDR1 and CDR2: SGHRS, YFSETQ. The CDR3 runs 15 residues. The CDR3 DNA reads as TGCGCCAGCAGCTTAAACAGGGGCTCCACAGATACGCAGTATTTT. Amino acids: CASSLNRGSTDTQYF.

CDR3 residues: CASSLYGVYEQYF. CDR3 DNA sequence: TGTGCCAGCAGCTTATACGGGGTCTACGAGCAGTACTTC. The chain recombines TRBV7-8 with TRBJ2-7, with D tentatively TRBD2 (5 bases). This CDR3 has 13 residues. V was shortened by 2 bases and J by 3 bases, with 8 bases between the two germline ends. The germline V gene encodes CDR1 SGHVS and CDR2 FQNEAQ.

J is TRBJ2-1 and V is TRBV7-6; 8 nucleotides align to TRBD1. Germline CDR1 is SGHVS and CDR2 is FNYEAQ. CDR3 size: 14 residues. V lost 1 base, J lost 5 bases, and 1 base stayed unmatched. CDR3 nucleotides: TGTGCCAGCAGCTTAGGGACAGGGCACAATGAGCAGTTCTTC. This codes for CASSLGTGHNEQFF.

The chain uses TRBV14 and TRBJ1-1, with a possible D match to TRBD1 (6 bases). The CDR3 runs to 16 residues. The germline gives CDR1 SGHDN, CDR2 FVKESK. V lost 4 bases, J lost 0 bases, and 15 bases lay in between. The CDR3 coding sequence is TGTGCCAGCAGCCGTTCTTGGGGGCACATGAACACTGAAGCTTTCTTT. Its translation: CASSRSWGHMNTEAFF.